This paragraph reports one T cell receptor (beta chain). What it binds is unknown. The time point here: persistent/refractory GD, antithyroid drugs over 5 years with positive TRAb. The authors made the TCR library using RNA they extracted from PBMCs. Peripheral blood, at 8.5 to 9 milliliters, went into EDTA tubes. The CDR3 covers 15 residues. Losses at the gene ends were 5 bases for V and 1 base for J; bases not matched to a gene: 7. Germline lookup yields CDR1 MNHNS and CDR2 SASEGT. This entry is derived from a study of regulatory T cells in long-lasting Graves disease. Study details: By definition, persistent Graves' disease involved antithyroid drugs for over 5 years alongside positive TSH receptor antibodies.

CDR3-region Arm-PCR and iRepertoire HTBI primers produced the TCR beta libraries. Via MiXCR, TCRdb re-called the multiplex PCR reads, giving one row per CDR3 protein. The sample yields around 450,000 distinct CDR3 sequences, roughly 21% seen once. Findings and caveats of the study: Less diverse TCR repertoires were seen in persistent Graves' patients than in newly diagnosed ones. Sampling was limited to peripheral blood rather than thyroid tissue.

The clonotype comes from a female donor with Graves disease. The sample was peripheral blood mononuclear cells (PBMCs), taken when the disease was refractory, from a patient treated with antithyroid drugs. The chain is built from TRBV6-1 and TRBJ2-7; the match to TRBD2 covers 8 bases. The CDR3 DNA follows: TGTGCCAGCAGTCTTAGCGGGGAGGGATCCTACGAGCAGTACTTC. This sequence encodes CASSLSGEGSYEQYF.